This passage covers 28 T cell receptor beta chains from one sample sequenced in a study of T cell changes during pregnancy in multiple sclerosis. Clones were read by immunoSEQ multiplex PCR, and TCRdb kept only the in-frame ones, dropping some. The sample carries over 55,000 clones, about 90% recorded once. The sample here was peripheral blood, taken in the first trimester of pregnancy. The receptors were sampled from a female donor with multiple sclerosis, enrolled in a pregnancy study.

V usage is TRBV28 and J usage is TRBJ2-1, with 13 bases fitting TRBD2. Trimming removed 3 bases from V and 8 bases from J; junction bases left unmatched: 4. This CDR3 has 15 amino acids. From germline, CDR1 is MDHEN and CDR2 SYDVKM. CDR3 region: CASSLGLAGTYEQFF. The CDR3 coding sequence is TGTGCCAGCAGTTTGGGACTAGCGGGAACGTATGAGCAGTTCTTC.

This clone occurred once. The V and J genes are TRBV4-2 and TRBJ2-7; TRBD2 matches 7 bases. CDR3 length equals 17 residues. CDR1 and CDR2 (germline): LGHNA, YNFKEQ. The J segment lost 4 bases and the V segment lost 4 bases, leaving 16 bases of the junction unmatched. Here the CDR3 reads CASSPDKRAAGVYEQYF. CDR3 DNA sequence: TGTGCCAGCAGCCCAGACAAGCGGGCCGCGGGGGTATACGAGCAGTACTTC.

The V call is TRBV5-3, the J call TRBJ1-1, with TRBD1 identical over 8 bases. TRBV5-3 is an open reading frame, and its role is uncertain. V shed 0 bases, J shed 4 bases, and the junction held 11 bases outside the gene matches. This CDR3 is built from 17 residues. The CDR3 DNA is TGTGCCAGAAGCTTGGCGGGCAGGGGGCTTCGGTGCACTGAAGCTTTCTTT. Translating gives CARSLAGRGLRCTEAFF.

This clone was counted a single time. For the CDR3, the DNA is TGTGCCAGCAGTGAATCCCCCTACCCCGGACAGGTTGCACGATATACGCAGTATTTT. This codes for CASSESPYPGQVARYTQYF. The rearrangement links TRBV2 to TRBJ2-3; 7 bases are shared with TRBD1. The CDR3 is 19 amino acids. CDR1 is SNHLY, CDR2 FYNNEI, per germline. J lost 7 bases, V lost 2 bases, and 21 bases had no gene match. The full variable domain, with the rest looked up from reference TRBV2 and TRBJ2-3, is EPEVTQTPSHQVTQMGQEVILRCVPISNHLYFYWYRQILGQKVEFLVSFYNNEISEKSEIFDDQFSVERPDGSNFTLKIRSTKLEDSAMYFCASSESPYPGQVARYTQYFGPGTRLTVL.

J is TRBJ2-7 and V is TRBV7-2; 7 nucleotides agree with TRBD2. Germline V lookup: CDR1 SGHTA, CDR2 FQGNSA. With 5 bases clipped from V and 0 bases from J, the junction kept 19 bases outside the gene matches. This CDR3 contains 19 residues. The CDR3 DNA reads TGTGCCAGCAGCAACTCAAGGCTAGCGGAAAACTCACCCTCCTACGAGCAGTACTTC. Protein sequence: CASSNSRLAENSPSYEQYF.

The chain combines TRBV29-1 with TRBJ2-7, with 9 bases matching TRBD1. The CDR3 has 13 residues. Per the germline V gene, CDR1 is SQVTM and CDR2 is ANQGSEA. The V and J ends lost 6 bases and 0 bases, in that order; junction bases with no gene match: 3. CDR3 coding DNA: TGCAGCGTCTGGACAGGGGACTCCTACGAGCAGTACTTC. Its protein is CSVWTGDSYEQYF.

This clone showed up just a few times. The chain is built from TRBV2 and TRBJ1-1, with D tentatively TRBD1 (5 bases). Trimming took off 4 bases at V and 4 bases at J, with 16 bases between the two ends. Germline V gives CDR1 SNHLY, CDR2 FYNNEI. This CDR3 has 15 amino acids. The CDR3 sequence: CASSAGPRIGTEAFF. The CDR3 bases are TGTGCCAGCAGTGCAGGGCCCAGGATCGGCACTGAAGCTTTCTTT.

The chain has TRBV15 and TRBJ1-1; TRBD1 matches at 7 bases. Germline V lookup: CDR1 LNHNV, CDR2 YYDKDF (reference sequence). J lost 4 bases, V lost 5 bases, and 10 bases had no gene match. This CDR3 region has 15 residues. CDR3 coding DNA: TGTGCCACCAGCGGTAGCAGGGGGGAGATCACTGAAGCTTTCTTT. Residues: CATSGSRGEITEAFF.

The rearrangement links TRBV7-2 to TRBJ2-7; 7 positions agree with TRBD2. The CDR3 has 16 amino acids. V was clipped by 2 bases and J by 6 bases; unmatched bases: 13. Germline CDR1 reads SGHTA; CDR2 reads FQGNSA. The CDR3 nucleotides read TGTGCCAGCAGCTTAAGTGGGGCGGGAGTTGAAAGCGAGCAGTACTTC. Protein: CASSLSGAGVESEQYF.

The gene calls are TRBV4-3 and TRBJ1-5; maybe TRBD1 (5 bases). Trimming removed 0 bases at V and 6 bases at J, with 15 bases between. Per the germline V gene, CDR1 is LGHNA and CDR2 is YSLEER. The CDR3 spans 16 residues. The CDR3 loop is CASSQDRSLGGQPQHF. CDR3 DNA: TGCGCCAGCAGCCAAGATCGAAGCCTGGGGGGTCAGCCCCAGCATTTT.

This clone was counted a single time. The V call is TRBV6-5, the J call TRBJ1-1; the D gene is possibly TRBD1 (5 bases). CDR3 length: 14 amino acids. Germline V lookup: CDR1 MNHEY, CDR2 SVGAGI. V lost 2 bases, J lost 8 bases, and 15 bases lay in between. The CDR3 here is CASSYGHRPGEAFF. Written as DNA, the CDR3 is TGTGCCAGCAGTTACGGACACCGGCCAGGCGAAGCTTTCTTT.

The genes are TRBV28 and TRBJ2-7; 14 positions match TRBD2. The CDR3 sequence is 19 residues long. The ends lost 7 bases at V and 0 bases at J; junction bases unmatched: 14. Germline lookup yields CDR1 MDHEN and CDR2 SYDVKM. CDR3 sequence (DNA): TGTGCCAGCAACCCTTTGACTAGCGGGAGGGGAACGAGCTCCTACGAGCAGTACTTC. This translates into CASNPLTSGRGTSSYEQYF.

J is TRBJ2-2 and V is TRBV15, with a tentative D call TRBD1 (6 bases). Looked up from germline, CDR1 is LNHNV and CDR2 is YYDKDF (reference sequence). V was clipped by 0 bases and J by 7 bases, with 9 bases between them. This CDR3 is built from 14 residues. The CDR3 nucleotides are TGTGCCACCAGCAGAGACCCAGGGGTCGGGGAGCTGTTTTTT. Translated, it gives CATSRDPGVGELFF.

The CDR3 loop reads CASSPQGLAGIGGELFF. CDR3 DNA: TGTGCCAGCAGCCCCCAGGGATTAGCGGGAATTGGTGGGGAGCTGTTTTTT. V gene TRBV7-3 combines with J gene TRBJ2-2; 8 nucleotides agree with TRBD2. The CDR3 contains 17 residues. The germline CDR1 and CDR2 sequences are SGHTA and FQGTGA. J lost 8 bases, V lost 5 bases, and 16 bases had no gene match. Filled out from reference TRBV7-3 and TRBJ2-2, the complete variable domain reads GAGVSQTPSNKVTEKGKYVELRCDPISGHTALYWYRQSLGQGPEFLIYFQGTGAADDSGLPNDRFFAVRPEGSVSTLKIQRTERGDSAVYLCASSPQGLAGIGGELFFGEGSRLTVL.

This sequence joins TRBV6-5 and TRBJ1-1; unclear D gene. There are 13 residues in the CDR3. Trimming cost V 6 bases and J 1 base, with 9 bases left between them. Germline assignment: CDR1 MNHEY and CDR2 SVGAGI. The CDR3 sequence: CASSRRRNTEAFF. The CDR3 DNA reads TGTGCCAGCAGCCGGCGGCGGAACACTGAAGCTTTCTTT.

The CDR3 DNA sequence: TGTGCCTGGACATCGTCCCGGGACTATGGCTACACCTTC. This encodes CAWTSSRDYGYTF. This chain links TRBV30 with TRBJ1-2; no clear D gene. CDR1 GTSNPN and CDR2 SVGIG come from the germline V gene (reference sequence). Trimming took off 4 bases at V and 3 bases at J, with 12 bases between the two ends. This CDR3 spans 13 amino acids. Full variable domain (missing parts from reference TRBV30 and TRBJ1-2): SQTIHQWPATLVQPVGSPLSLECTVEGTSNPNLYWYRQAAGRGLQLLFYSVGIGQISSEVPQNLSASRPQDRQFILSSKKLLLSDSGFYLCAWTSSRDYGYTFGSGTRLTVV.

The chain is built from TRBV5-5 and TRBJ2-3, with 11 bases matching TRBD2. Germline lookup yields CDR1 SGHKS and CDR2 YYEKEE (reference sequence). The CDR3 sequence is 16 residues long. With 2 bases clipped from V and 1 base from J, the junction kept 3 bases outside the gene matches. In DNA, the CDR3 is TGTGCCAGCAGCTTCGGACTAGCGGGCCGCACAGATACGCAGTATTTT. It is translated as CASSFGLAGRTDTQYF.

The chain uses TRBV4-2 and TRBJ2-3, with 10 bases identical to TRBD2. Germline V lookup: CDR1 LGHNA, CDR2 YNFKEQ. The CDR3 runs to 20 residues. Trimming removed 3 bases from V and 3 bases from J; junction bases left unmatched: 18. CDR3 residues: CASSQNSGTSAPAGTDTQYF. In DNA form, the CDR3 reads TGTGCCAGCAGCCAGAACTCCGGGACTAGCGCCCCGGCGGGTACAGATACGCAGTATTTT.

The chain recombines TRBV7-2 with TRBJ2-5, with TRBD2 matching over 8 bases. Losses at the gene ends were 2 bases for V and 5 bases for J; bases not matched to a gene: 4. The CDR3 runs to 14 residues. Germline V gives CDR1 SGHTA, CDR2 FQGNSA. The DNA of the CDR3 is TGTGCCAGCAGCTTACGGCGGGAGGCCGAGACCCAGTACTTC. Translation: CASSLRREAETQYF. Variable domain in full (rest from reference TRBV7-2 and TRBJ2-5): GAGVSQSPSNKVTEKGKDVELRCDPISGHTALYWYRQSLGQGLEFLIYFQGNSAPDKSGLPSDRFSAERTGGSVSTLTIQRTQQEDSAVYLCASSLRREAETQYFGPGTRLLVL.

The chain carries TRBV2 and TRBJ2-3; D not certain. Trimming stripped 8 bases from V and 0 bases from J, with 6 bases between. CDR1 is SNHLY and CDR2 is FYNNEI in the germline V gene. The CDR3 has 12 amino acids. CDR3 sequence (DNA): TGTGCCAGCGCGCTGAGCACAGATACGCAGTATTTT. Translated, it gives CASALSTDTQYF. The variable domain in full, completed from reference TRBV2 and TRBJ2-3, reads EPEVTQTPSHQVTQMGQEVILRCVPISNHLYFYWYRQILGQKVEFLVSFYNNEISEKSEIFDDQFSVERPDGSNFTLKIRSTKLEDSAMYFCASALSTDTQYFGPGTRLTVL.

CDR3 nucleotides: TGTGCCAGCAGCTCCCGACAGAATGGAAACACCATATATTTT. Translated, it gives CASSSRQNGNTIYF. The chain recombines TRBV7-2 with TRBJ1-3, with D maybe TRBD1 (5 bases). There are 14 residues in the CDR3. Germline CDR1 and CDR2: SGHTA and FQGNSA. V dropped 4 bases and J dropped 3 bases, with 10 bases sitting between them.

The gene calls are TRBV7-2 and TRBJ1-1; TRBD1 aligns across 9 bases. The ends lost 2 bases at V and 3 bases at J; junction bases unmatched: 1. The CDR3 totals 14 residues. Germline V lookup: CDR1 SGHTA, CDR2 FQGNSA. The CDR3 is CASSLRDRDTEAFF. The CDR3 coding sequence is TGTGCCAGCAGCTTACGGGACAGGGACACTGAAGCTTTCTTT.

The V and J genes are TRBV2 and TRBJ2-5; D is possibly TRBD1 (6 bases). The CDR3 consists of 14 residues. The germline V gene has CDR1 SNHLY and CDR2 FYNNEI. V was clipped by 6 bases and J by 2 bases, with 13 bases between them. The CDR3 DNA sequence: TGTGCCAGCAGCGCCTCTAGGGGGCAAGAGACCCAGTACTTC. Translation: CASSASRGQETQYF. Using reference TRBV2 and TRBJ2-5 for the parts outside the CDR3, the full variable domain is EPEVTQTPSHQVTQMGQEVILRCVPISNHLYFYWYRQILGQKVEFLVSFYNNEISEKSEIFDDQFSVERPDGSNFTLKIRSTKLEDSAMYFCASSASRGQETQYFGPGTRLLVL.

This chain joins TRBV18 and TRBJ2-2; 11 nucleotides align to TRBD2. Per the germline V gene, CDR1 is KGHSH and CDR2 is LQKENI. J was trimmed by 5 bases and V by 2 bases; bases with no gene match: 7. The CDR3 is 17 amino acids. The CDR3 here is CASSPLALAGATGELFF. In nucleotides, the CDR3 is TGTGCCAGCTCACCATTGGCACTAGCGGGAGCGACCGGGGAGCTGTTTTTT.

Turning to this clone: The junction differs from germline at one of its ends, possibly a read error. The chain links TRBV19 to TRBJ1-1; the D gene is possibly TRBD1 (5 bases). This CDR3 spans 13 amino acids. In germline, CDR1 is LNHDA, CDR2 SQIVND (reference sequence). CDR3: CASSLAGNIEAFF. The CDR3 coding sequence is TGTGCCAGTAGTCTGGCAGGGAACATTGAAGCTTTCTTT. The full variable domain, with the rest looked up from reference TRBV19 and TRBJ1-1, is DGGITQSPKYLFRKEGQNVTLSCEQNLNHDAMYWYRQDPGQGLRLIYYSQIVNDFQKGDIAEGYSVSREKKESFPLTVTSAQKNPTAFYLCASSLAGNIEAFFGQGTRLTVV.

The V and J genes are TRBV9 and TRBJ2-5; TRBD2 matches at 8 bases. Germline CDR1 and CDR2: SGDLS and YYNGEE. The trim removed 1 base at V and 2 bases at J, leaving 7 bases unmatched. The CDR3 has 16 residues. CDR3 in amino acids: CASSVTNVAGQETQYF. In nucleotides, the CDR3 is TGTGCCAGCAGCGTAACAAACGTAGCGGGACAAGAGACCCAGTACTTC.

The chain is built from TRBV15 and TRBJ1-5, with TRBD1 matching over 9 bases. This CDR3 comprises 18 residues. Germline assignment: CDR1 LNHNV and CDR2 YYDKDF (reference sequence). V was clipped by 0 bases and J by 4 bases; unmatched bases: 10. CDR3 loop: CATSRDRGQGNWNQPQHF. CDR3 coding DNA: TGTGCCACCAGCAGAGATCGGGGACAGGGAAATTGGAATCAGCCCCAGCATTTT.

V and J are TRBV7-8 and TRBJ1-3; a weak D match, TRBD1 (6 bases). There are 14 residues in the CDR3. Germline lookup yields CDR1 SGHVS and CDR2 FQNEAQ. V was pared by 5 bases and J by 3 bases, with 11 bases between. CDR3 residues: CASSPGQLGNTIYF. DNA of the CDR3: TGTGCCAGCAGCCCCGGACAGCTTGGAAACACCATATATTTT. Full variable domain (missing parts from reference TRBV7-8 and TRBJ1-3): GAGVSQSPRYKVAKRGQDVALRCDPISGHVSLFWYQQALGQGPEFLTYFQNEAQLDKSGLPSDRFFAERPEGSVSTLKIQRTQQEDSAVYLCASSPGQLGNTIYFGEGSWLTVV.